Described below is a single T cell receptor beta chain sequence and its context. The antigen remains unidentified. This CDR3 is built from 18 residues. Losses at the gene ends were 0 bases for V and 4 bases for J; bases not matched to a gene: 6. Germline lookup yields CDR1 LNHDA and CDR2 SQIVND (reference sequence). Here immunoSEQ multiplex PCR was the method, and the copy in TCRdb shows in-frame clones only, minus some. Of fewer than 800,000 clones in the sample, 80% to 90% are singletons; the top ten hold nearly 1.5%. The sample originates from a study of Ad26.COV2.S vaccination and SARS-CoV-2 variants. Study at large: Enrollment placed the donor in the COV1001 Ad26.COV2.S trial arm. Findings of the study overall: Using TCR breadth and depth analyses may have led to underestimated total T cell responses.

The treatment is: about 20 received Ad26.COV2.S at low or high dose, single or two shots; about 5 received placebo; per-sample allocation not given. At day 63 after the first vaccine or placebo injection, samples were drawn. This chain links TRBV19 with TRBJ2-1; 13 bases are shared with TRBD2. The sequencing used peripheral blood, collected in a trial of Ad26.COV2.S vaccine versus placebo. This sequence was found in a person aged 18-60 years who received the Ad26.COV2.S COVID-19 vaccine or a placebo. Here the CDR3 reads CASSIEGLAGAGYNEQFF. CDR3 nucleotides: TGTGCCAGTAGTATAGAAGGACTAGCGGGAGCAGGGTACAATGAGCAGTTCTTC.